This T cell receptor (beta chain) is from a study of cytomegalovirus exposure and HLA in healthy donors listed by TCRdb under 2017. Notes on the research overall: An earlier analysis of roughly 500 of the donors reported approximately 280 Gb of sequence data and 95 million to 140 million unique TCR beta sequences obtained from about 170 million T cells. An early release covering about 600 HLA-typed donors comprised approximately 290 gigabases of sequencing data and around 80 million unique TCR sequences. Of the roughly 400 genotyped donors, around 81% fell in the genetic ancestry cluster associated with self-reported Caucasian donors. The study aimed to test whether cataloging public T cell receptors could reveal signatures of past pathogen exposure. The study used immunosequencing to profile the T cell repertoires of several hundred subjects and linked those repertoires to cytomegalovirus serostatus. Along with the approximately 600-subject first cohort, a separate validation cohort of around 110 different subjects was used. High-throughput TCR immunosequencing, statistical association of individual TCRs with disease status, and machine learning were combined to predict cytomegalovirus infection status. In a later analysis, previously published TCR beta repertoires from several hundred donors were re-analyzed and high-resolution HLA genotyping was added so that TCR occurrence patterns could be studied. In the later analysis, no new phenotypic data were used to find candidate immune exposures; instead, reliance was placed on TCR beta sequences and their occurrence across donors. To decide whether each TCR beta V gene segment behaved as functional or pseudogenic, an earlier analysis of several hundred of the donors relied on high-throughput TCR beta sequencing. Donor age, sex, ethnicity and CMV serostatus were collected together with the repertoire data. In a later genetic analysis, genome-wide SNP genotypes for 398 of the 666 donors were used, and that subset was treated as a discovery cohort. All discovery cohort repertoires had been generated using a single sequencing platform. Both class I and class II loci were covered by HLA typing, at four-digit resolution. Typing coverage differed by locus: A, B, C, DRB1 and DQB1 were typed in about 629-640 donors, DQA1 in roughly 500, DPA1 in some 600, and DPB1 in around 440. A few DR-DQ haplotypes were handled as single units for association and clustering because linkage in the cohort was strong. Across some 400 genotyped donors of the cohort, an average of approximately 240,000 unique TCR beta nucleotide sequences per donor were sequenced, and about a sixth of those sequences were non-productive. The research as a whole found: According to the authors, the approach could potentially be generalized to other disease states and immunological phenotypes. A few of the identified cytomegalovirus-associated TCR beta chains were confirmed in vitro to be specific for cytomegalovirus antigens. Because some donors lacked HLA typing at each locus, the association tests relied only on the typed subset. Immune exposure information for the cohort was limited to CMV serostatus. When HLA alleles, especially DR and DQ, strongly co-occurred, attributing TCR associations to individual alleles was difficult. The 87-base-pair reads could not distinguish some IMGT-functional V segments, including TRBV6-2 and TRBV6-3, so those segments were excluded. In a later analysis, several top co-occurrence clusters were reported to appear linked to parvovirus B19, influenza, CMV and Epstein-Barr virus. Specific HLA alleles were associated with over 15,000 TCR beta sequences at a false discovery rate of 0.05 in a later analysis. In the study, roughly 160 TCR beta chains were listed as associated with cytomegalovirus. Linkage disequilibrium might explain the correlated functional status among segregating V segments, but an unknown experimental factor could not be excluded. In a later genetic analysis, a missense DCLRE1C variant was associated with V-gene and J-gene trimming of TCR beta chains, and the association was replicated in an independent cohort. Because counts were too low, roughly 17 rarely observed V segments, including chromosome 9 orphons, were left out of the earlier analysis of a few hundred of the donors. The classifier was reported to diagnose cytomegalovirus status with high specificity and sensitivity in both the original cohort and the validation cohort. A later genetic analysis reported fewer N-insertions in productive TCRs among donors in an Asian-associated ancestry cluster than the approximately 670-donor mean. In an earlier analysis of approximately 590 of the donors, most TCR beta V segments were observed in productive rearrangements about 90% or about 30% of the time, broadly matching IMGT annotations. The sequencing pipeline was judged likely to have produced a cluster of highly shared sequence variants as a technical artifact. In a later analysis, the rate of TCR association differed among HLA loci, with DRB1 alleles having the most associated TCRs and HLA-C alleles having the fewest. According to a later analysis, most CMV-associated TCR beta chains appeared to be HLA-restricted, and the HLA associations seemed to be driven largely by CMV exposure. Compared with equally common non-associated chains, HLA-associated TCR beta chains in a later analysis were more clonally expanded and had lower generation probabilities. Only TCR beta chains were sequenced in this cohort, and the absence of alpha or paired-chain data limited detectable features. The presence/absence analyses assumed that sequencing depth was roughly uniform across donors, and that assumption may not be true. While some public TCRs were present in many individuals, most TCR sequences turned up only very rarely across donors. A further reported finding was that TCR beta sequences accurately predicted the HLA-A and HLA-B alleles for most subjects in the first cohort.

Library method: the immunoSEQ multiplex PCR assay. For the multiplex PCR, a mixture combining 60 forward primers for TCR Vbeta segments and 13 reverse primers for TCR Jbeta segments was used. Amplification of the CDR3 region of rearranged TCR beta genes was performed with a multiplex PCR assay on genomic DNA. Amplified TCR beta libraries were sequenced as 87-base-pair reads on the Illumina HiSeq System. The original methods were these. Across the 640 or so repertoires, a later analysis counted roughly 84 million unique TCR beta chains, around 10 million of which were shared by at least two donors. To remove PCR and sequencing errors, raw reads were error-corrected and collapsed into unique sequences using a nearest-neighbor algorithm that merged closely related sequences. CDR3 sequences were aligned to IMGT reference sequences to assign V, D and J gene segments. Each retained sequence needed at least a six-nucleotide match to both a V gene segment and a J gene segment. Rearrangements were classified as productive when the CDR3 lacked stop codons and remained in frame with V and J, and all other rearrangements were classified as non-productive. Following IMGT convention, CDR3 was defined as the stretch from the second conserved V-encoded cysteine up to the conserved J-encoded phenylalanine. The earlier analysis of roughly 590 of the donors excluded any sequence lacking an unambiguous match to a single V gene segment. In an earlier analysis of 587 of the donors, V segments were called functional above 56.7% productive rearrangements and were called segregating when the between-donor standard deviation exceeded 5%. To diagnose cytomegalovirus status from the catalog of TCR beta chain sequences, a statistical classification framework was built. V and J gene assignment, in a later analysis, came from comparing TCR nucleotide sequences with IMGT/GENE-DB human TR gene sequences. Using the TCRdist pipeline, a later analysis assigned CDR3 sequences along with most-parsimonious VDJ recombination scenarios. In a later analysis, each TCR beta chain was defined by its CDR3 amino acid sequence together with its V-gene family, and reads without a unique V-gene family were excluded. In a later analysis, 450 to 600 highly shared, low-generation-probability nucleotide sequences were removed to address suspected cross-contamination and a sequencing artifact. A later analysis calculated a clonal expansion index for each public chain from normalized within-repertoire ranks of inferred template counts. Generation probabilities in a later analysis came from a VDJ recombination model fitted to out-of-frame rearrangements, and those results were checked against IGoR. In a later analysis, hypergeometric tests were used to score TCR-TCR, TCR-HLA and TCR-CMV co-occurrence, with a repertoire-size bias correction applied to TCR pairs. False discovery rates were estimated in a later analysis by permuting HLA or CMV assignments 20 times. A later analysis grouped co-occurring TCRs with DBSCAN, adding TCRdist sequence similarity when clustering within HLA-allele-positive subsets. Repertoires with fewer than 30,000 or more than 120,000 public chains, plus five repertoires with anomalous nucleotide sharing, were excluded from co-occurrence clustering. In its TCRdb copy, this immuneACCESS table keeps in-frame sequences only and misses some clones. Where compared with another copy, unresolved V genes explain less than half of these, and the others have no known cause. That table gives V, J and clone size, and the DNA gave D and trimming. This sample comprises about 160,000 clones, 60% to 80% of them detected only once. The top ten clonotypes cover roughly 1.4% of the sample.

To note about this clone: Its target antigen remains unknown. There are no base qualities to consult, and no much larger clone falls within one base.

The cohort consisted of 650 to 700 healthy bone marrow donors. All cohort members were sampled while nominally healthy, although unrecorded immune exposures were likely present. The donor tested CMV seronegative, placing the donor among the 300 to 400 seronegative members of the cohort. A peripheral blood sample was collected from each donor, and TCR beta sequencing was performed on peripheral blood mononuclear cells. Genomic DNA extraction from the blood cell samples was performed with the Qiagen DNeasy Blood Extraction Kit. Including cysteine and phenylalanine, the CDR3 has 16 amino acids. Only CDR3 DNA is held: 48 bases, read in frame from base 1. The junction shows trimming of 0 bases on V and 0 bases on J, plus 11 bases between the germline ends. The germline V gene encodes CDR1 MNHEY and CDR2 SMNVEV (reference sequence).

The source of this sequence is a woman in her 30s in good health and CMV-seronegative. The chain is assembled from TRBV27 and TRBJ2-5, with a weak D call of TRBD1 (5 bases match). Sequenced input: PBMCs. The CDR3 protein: CASSLSIRTNQETQYF. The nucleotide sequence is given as TGTGCCAGCAGTTTATCGATAAGGACAAACCAAGAGACCCAGTACTTC.